The present TCR beta chain was sequenced within a study of radiotherapy plus CTLA-4 blockade in lung cancer (dated by TCRdb to between 2017 and 2018). About the study as a whole: Among the enrolled patients, approximately 17% had an objective response, and about 30% reached disease control. What the research found in general, with its limitations: The strongest predictors of response, as reported, were early dynamic changes in blood T cell clones along with a rise in serum interferon-beta after radiation. After treatment with radiotherapy and ipilimumab, TCR clones that came from tumors expanded in the peripheral blood.

In this study, focal radiation therapy paired with CTLA-4 blockade (ipilimumab) was tested in patients who had chemo-refractory metastatic non-small-cell lung cancer. Preparation of the library involved the immunoSEQ multiplex PCR assay. In its TCRdb copy, this immuneACCESS table keeps in-frame sequences only and misses some clones. Where compared with another copy, unresolved V genes explain less than half of these, and the others have no known cause. The sample yields about 81,000 clones; 55% to 75% were counted once. Clones ranked in the top ten supply about an eighth of the sample. Worth noting for this clone: Its antigen is not yet known. Per-nucleotide qualities are absent, and no much larger clonotype sits a single base away.

This material consisted of peripheral blood, taken from a patient treated with radiotherapy plus ipilimumab. This TCR came from a human donor with non-small cell lung cancer that progressed on radiotherapy plus ipilimumab.

The nucleotide sequence reads as follows: TGTGCCAGCAGTGAATCCACAGTTTGGGCGGACGGCTACACCTTC. This gives the protein CASSESTVWADGYTF. The rearrangement joined TRBV2 to TRBJ1-2, with the D gene call left open. The CDR3 has 15 amino acids, counting the end cysteine and phenylalanine. The read is trimmed to its CDR3 DNA, 45 bases read in frame from base 1. From a lookup of the germline V gene, CDR1 and CDR2 are SNHLY and FYNNEI. V was cut back by 2 bases and J by 8 bases, leaving a gap of 18 bases between them.